This T cell receptor beta chain was recorded in a study of a mutant IDH1 vaccine in newly diagnosed glioma (dated by TCRdb to 2020 to 2022). For the wider study: Eight vaccinations were administered to patients in weeks 1, 3, 5, 7, 11, 15, 19 and 23, corresponding to visits V03 through V10. Peripheral blood samples were drawn at six visits, namely V03 (baseline), V05, V07, V10, V12 and V13. For exploratory analyses, under 30 treated patients had longitudinal TCRB deep sequencing done wherever samples were available. Of the approximately 30 treated patients, around 60% were male and approximately 40% were female, and the mean age was around 40 years. Vaccination was initiated 4-6 weeks after radiotherapy alone, or concurrently with temozolomide cycles in the chemotherapy-containing groups. Before enrollment, most patients had been given radiochemotherapy with temozolomide as standard therapy, while the rest had received either radiotherapy alone or temozolomide alone. General findings and caveats noted by the study authors: The authors noted that analyses of patient blood samples could not be reproduced because of sample limitations. Pseudoprogression appeared unrelated to alterations in the top peripheral T cell clonotypes detected by TCRB sequencing. Vaccine-induced immune responses across multiple MHC alleles were detected in over 80% of patients. PBMC samples for TCRB deep sequencing were selected based on availability.

Libraries were constructed by the immunoSEQ multiplex PCR assay. Rearranged TCR beta chain sequences were amplified with the hsTCRB Kit following the manufacturer's protocol. TCRB libraries were sequenced on an Illumina MiSeq. Per the source publication's procedure: The kit vendor's proprietary platform handled demultiplexing, trimming and gene mapping. As stored in TCRdb, this immuneACCESS dataset retains in-frame rearrangements with V and J assigned. A fraction of the clones does not appear; measured against another copy, unresolved V genes explain less than half of the discrepancy, and the remainder lacks a known reason. D and trimming come from the DNA, and the V and J calls and clone size come from that table. For this sample the table gives approximately 76,000 clones, of which 75% to 95% were detected only once. In total, the top ten clones hold more than 0.5% of the sample. Trimming accounts for 6 bases at V and 7 bases at J, while the number of junction bases matched to no gene is 3. The CDR3 contains 12 residues, cysteine and phenylalanine counted. Here the CDR3 DNA is all that survives: 36 bases in frame from base 1. In the germline V gene (reference sequence), CDR1 corresponds to MNHEY and CDR2 to SMNVEV.

A word on this clone: Its specific antigen is unknown. No base quality values were provided; no much bigger clone lies one nucleotide off.

The time point tag for this specimen amounts to: week 5, during vaccination. Every vaccine dose consisted of 300 ug of a 20-mer mutant IDH1 peptide in Montanide, administered subcutaneously together with topical imiquimod. Newly diagnosed WHO grade 3 or 4 IDH1-mutant astrocytomas showing loss of nuclear ATRX were present in the donors. The samples were drawn from NOA16, a multicentre, single-arm, open-label phase I trial in Germany that tested a mutant IDH1 peptide vaccine in humans for the first time. Genomic DNA for TCRB sequencing was isolated from EDTA blood with the DNeasy Blood and Tissue Kit.

This material consisted of PBMCs, taken from a glioma patient whose treatment included an IDH1 peptide vaccine. The receptor was derived from a woman between 45 and 60 years old with glioma. The V and J genes are TRBV27 and TRBJ1-5; the central 7 bases match TRBD1. The nucleotide sequence reads as follows: TGTGCCAGCAGGACAGGGACCCAGCCCCAGCATTTT. This sequence encodes CASRTGTQPQHF.